A single sample is the source of the 18 T cell receptor beta chains below, sequenced in a study of blood T cell repertoires in COVID-19. Here immunoSEQ multiplex PCR was the method, and the copy in TCRdb shows in-frame clones only, minus some. In the table there are around 300,000 clones, approximately 86% of which are singletons. Sequencing was carried out using peripheral blood. The receptors were gathered from a woman between 25 and 40 years old who had recovered from COVID-19.

The chain carries TRBV5-1 and TRBJ2-3; TRBD2 matches at 13 bases. The CDR3 covers 16 residues. Looked up from germline, CDR1 is SGHRS and CDR2 is YFSETQ. Trimming at V came to 0 bases and at J to 5 bases, leaving 3 bases not matched to a gene. In nucleotides, the CDR3 is TGCGCCAGCAGCTTGGAGGGGACTAGCGGGGTAGATACGCAGTATTTT. Its protein is CASSLEGTSGVDTQYF.

The CDR3 loop is CATSDFESGGRNTEAFF. The CDR3 DNA reads TGTGCCACCAGTGATTTCGAGAGTGGGGGGAGGAACACTGAAGCTTTCTTT. The chain employs TRBV24-1 and TRBJ1-1; D perhaps matches TRBD1 (5 bases). V lost 1 base and J 1 base, leaving 15 bases between the germline ends. CDR3 length: 17 residues. CDR1 is KGHDR and CDR2 is SFDVKD in the germline V gene.

The chain carries TRBV7-2 and TRBJ2-5; possible D gene TRBD2, 6 bases. The germline V gene encodes CDR1 SGHTA and CDR2 FQGNSA. V lost 4 bases and J lost 7, with 16 bases in between. This CDR3 is built from 14 residues. CDR3 protein: CASSSPGLPWTQYF. As DNA, the CDR3 is TGTGCCAGCAGCTCCCCGGGACTCCCATGGACCCAGTACTTC.

The V call is TRBV27, the J call TRBJ2-2; tentatively, D is TRBD1 (5 bases). The CDR3 is 13 residues long. Germline values: CDR1 MNHEY, CDR2 SMNVEV (reference sequence). The ends were cut back, 2 bases at V and 6 bases at J, with 7 bases in the middle. CDR3 DNA: TGTGCCAGCAGTTTACAGGGTTCCGGGGAGCTGTTTTTT. Translated: CASSLQGSGELFF.

V and J are TRBV5-4 and TRBJ2-3; 8 bases agree with TRBD1. Germline CDR1 SGHNT, CDR2 YYREEE (reference sequence). The CDR3 has 16 residues. V was clipped by 0 bases and J by 5 bases; unmatched bases: 8. CDR3 coding DNA: TGTGCCAGCAGCTTGGACGCAGGGGGCGCGAGAGATACGCAGTATTTT. As protein: CASSLDAGGARDTQYF.

The genes are TRBV7-2 and TRBJ1-1; TRBD1 might be the D (6 bases). This CDR3 is built from 12 residues. V was pared by 5 bases and J by 9 bases, with 13 bases between. The germline gives CDR1 SGHTA, CDR2 FQGNSA. CDR3 loop: CASSILQGKAFF. The CDR3 DNA reads TGTGCCAGCAGCATACTACAGGGAAAAGCTTTCTTT.

The chain combines TRBV4-1 with TRBJ2-5; TRBD2 aligns across 8 bases. V dropped 2 bases and J dropped 2; count of bases not matched to a gene: 7. CDR3 size: 16 residues. Germline lookup yields CDR1 MGHRA and CDR2 YSYEKL. CDR3 coding DNA: TGCGCCAGCAGCCAATACCCAGCGGGGGAACAAGAGACCCAGTACTTC. It yields the protein CASSQYPAGEQETQYF.

In this sample, this clone turned up a few times. J is TRBJ2-5 and V is TRBV4-2; TRBD2 agrees at 9 bases. This CDR3 is built from 15 residues. The junction had 0 bases not matched to a gene; V was cut back by 0 bases and J by 1 base. CDR1 is LGHNA and CDR2 is YNFKEQ in the germline V gene. In nucleotides, the CDR3 is TGTGCCAGCAGCCAAGAGCGGGGGGGCCAAGAGACCCAGTACTTC. Amino acid sequence: CASSQERGGQETQYF.

In this sample, this clone turned up once. This chain joins TRBV7-9 and TRBJ2-7; 10 positions match TRBD2. This CDR3 has 16 amino acids. CDR1 and CDR2 (germline): SEHNR, FQNEAQ (reference sequence). V lost 5 bases to trimming and J lost 1 base; unmatched junction nucleotides: 8. CDR3: CASSPLTSGVSYEQYF. CDR3 sequence (DNA): TGTGCCAGCAGCCCACTTACTAGCGGGGTTTCCTACGAGCAGTACTTC.

The chain recombines TRBV5-1 with TRBJ2-3; D gene ambiguous. Trimming removed 7 bases at V and 6 bases at J, with 9 bases between. Germline values: CDR1 SGHRS, CDR2 YFSETQ. The CDR3 totals 11 residues. The CDR3 region has the DNA TGCGCCAGCCATTGGGCGGATACGCAGTATTTT. Its protein is CASHWADTQYF.

The chain joins TRBV5-5 to TRBJ1-2, with D maybe TRBD1 (5 bases). The CDR3 covers 15 residues. Trimming left V 0 bases short and J 6 bases short, with 15 bases between. Per germline, CDR1 SGHKS and CDR2 YYEKEE (reference sequence). The CDR3: CASSLDRSLLNGYTF. CDR3 coding DNA: TGTGCCAGCAGCTTGGACAGGAGCCTCCTCAATGGCTACACCTTC.

The gene calls are TRBV6-2 or TRBV6-3 and TRBJ1-2; a possible D gene is TRBD1 (5 bases). Trimming removed 6 bases at V and 4 bases at J, with 15 bases between. Germline CDR1 is MNHEY and CDR2 is SVGEGT. The CDR3 has 14 residues. CDR3 DNA sequence: TGTGCCAGCAGCCCGGGGGGAGGACCCTATGGCTACACCTTC. As protein: CASSPGGGPYGYTF.

The chain is built from TRBV7-9 and TRBJ2-7; D unresolved. Germline lookup yields CDR1 SEHNR and CDR2 FQNEAQ (reference sequence). The CDR3 runs 14 residues. The ends were cut back, 5 bases at V and 1 base at J, with 12 bases in the middle. The CDR3 nucleotides are TGTGCCAGCAGCCTAAGCATGCGTTCCTACGAGCAGTACTTC. As protein: CASSLSMRSYEQYF.

The chain recombines TRBV4-2 with TRBJ2-7; 7 bases agree with TRBD2. Germline V gene lookup returns CDR1 LGHNA and CDR2 YNFKEQ. This CDR3 has 16 amino acids. Trimming took 0 bases from V and 2 from J; bases not matched to a gene: 7. This CDR3 reads CASSQEGGPPTYEQYF. The CDR3 nucleotides read TGTGCCAGCAGCCAAGAGGGAGGGCCTCCCACCTACGAGCAGTACTTC.

The chain employs TRBV4-3 and TRBJ1-2; no clear D gene. CDR1 and CDR2 from the germline V gene are LGHNA and YSLEER. V shed 0 bases and J shed 2 bases, with 10 bases lying between them. The CDR3 spans 15 residues. The CDR3, as DNA: TGCGCCAGCAGCCAAGAAGCCCCGGGAAACTATGGCTACACCTTC. This translates into CASSQEAPGNYGYTF.

This chain links TRBV29-1 with TRBJ1-2, with unresolved D. Deletions cut 7 bases from V and 4 bases from J, with 13 bases between. This CDR3 comprises 12 residues. Germline assignment: CDR1 SQVTM and CDR2 ANQGSEA. CDR3 coding DNA: TGCAGCGGACTTGAAGGGAGCTATGGCTACACCTTC. Encoded protein: CSGLEGSYGYTF.

This chain connects TRBV30 to TRBJ2-7; 7 positions match TRBD1. Germline V gene sequence: CDR1 GTSNPN, CDR2 SVGIG (reference sequence). This CDR3 comprises 11 residues. The ends lost 5 bases at V and 3 bases at J; junction bases unmatched: 1. The CDR3 loop reads CAWGQDYEQYF. The CDR3 region has the DNA TGTGCCTGGGGACAGGACTACGAGCAGTACTTC.

The count of this clone is one. V is TRBV7-2 and J is TRBJ1-5, with D tentatively TRBD1 (6 bases). V lost 5 bases and J lost 6, with 14 bases in between. Germline V CDR1 and CDR2: SGHTA, FQGNSA. The CDR3 spans 14 residues. In DNA, the CDR3 is TGTGCCAGCAGCCCACAGGGACCGGGTCAGCCCCAGCATTTT. Its translation is CASSPQGPGQPQHF.